The 16 T cell receptor beta chains in this list originate from one sample, sequenced in a study of blood T cell repertoires in COVID-19. Assay: immunoSEQ multiplex PCR; the TCRdb copy retains only in-frame clones and omits some. The data hold about 160,000 clones, with more than 90% observed a single time. Sequenced sample: peripheral blood. The origin of the receptors is a man in his fifties with acute or convalescent COVID-19.

The gene calls are TRBV7-3 and TRBJ2-3; 7 positions agree with TRBD2. Germline-derived CDR1 and CDR2 are SGHTA and FQGTGA. The CDR3 sequence is 16 residues long. V lost 5 bases and J lost 1; bases outside the gene matches: 9. The CDR3 sequence is CASSARAGVGTDTQYF. The CDR3 DNA follows: TGTGCCAGCAGCGCTAGGGCGGGAGTCGGCACAGATACGCAGTATTTT.

The chain joins TRBV11-3 to TRBJ2-1; 9 bases align to TRBD1. The V gene's germline CDR1 is SGHNT and CDR2 YENEEA. This CDR3 has 14 residues. The junction had 6 bases not matched to a gene; V was cut back by 5 bases and J by 7 bases. CDR3 loop: CASSPGQGRNEQFF. DNA of the CDR3: TGTGCCAGCAGCCCGGGACAGGGTAGAAATGAGCAGTTCTTC.

This sequence joins TRBV7-2 and TRBJ1-5; 9 positions match TRBD1. From germline, CDR1 is SGHTA and CDR2 FQGNSA. V trimming: 1 base; J trimming: 7 bases; junction bases outside the gene matches: 11. The CDR3 runs 17 residues. The chain's CDR3 is CASSLVSGTGIRQPQHF. The CDR3 nucleotides are TGTGCCAGCAGCTTAGTCTCCGGGACAGGGATCCGGCAGCCCCAGCATTTT.

The V gene is TRBV24-1, the J gene TRBJ2-2; perhaps TRBD1 as D (5 bases). Germline CDR1 and CDR2: KGHDR and SFDVKD. Trimming removed 9 bases at V and 3 bases at J, with 10 bases between. The CDR3 contains 13 residues. The CDR3 DNA reads TGTGCCACCGTAGACAGTTACACCGGGGAGCTGTTTTTT. This gives the protein CATVDSYTGELFF.

The chain is built from TRBV6-5 and TRBJ1-6; D ambiguous. The CDR3 is made up of 14 amino acids. Per germline, CDR1 MNHEY and CDR2 SVGAGI. The ends were cut back, 11 bases at V and 7 bases at J, with 18 bases in the middle. CDR3 region: CAAARRDRNSPLHF. The CDR3 DNA sequence: TGTGCCGCTGCCCGGCGGGATAGAAATTCACCCCTCCACTTT.

The rearrangement joins TRBV11-2 to TRBJ2-6; 8 nucleotides match TRBD1. The CDR3 runs to 19 residues. Germline V gene data show CDR1 as SGHAT and CDR2 as FQNNGV. Trimming removed 2 bases from V and 0 bases from J; junction bases left unmatched: 9. This chain's CDR3 is CASSLREIQGGSGANVLTF. CDR3 sequence (DNA): TGTGCCAGCAGCTTAAGGGAGATACAGGGGGGCTCTGGGGCCAACGTCCTGACTTTC.

This clone has only one observation. The genes are TRBV3-1 (or the pseudogene TRBV3-2) and TRBJ2-2, with TRBD1 matching over 7 bases. The CDR3 runs to 16 residues. V dropped 1 base and J dropped 1; count of bases not matched to a gene: 3. CDR1 is LGHDT and CDR2 is YNNKEL in the germline V gene (reference sequence). The CDR3 sequence: CASSQGQGLNTGELFF. The CDR3 DNA reads TGTGCCAGCAGCCAAGGACAGGGATTGAACACCGGGGAGCTGTTTTTT.

This clone was counted once. The chain recombines TRBV28 with TRBJ1-5; 8 bases align to TRBD1. CDR1 is MDHEN, CDR2 SYDVKM, per germline. The CDR3 consists of 15 residues. V lost 7 bases and J lost 1; bases outside the gene matches: 6. The CDR3 sequence is CASNLQGGSNQPQHF. CDR3 DNA sequence: TGTGCCAGCAATCTACAGGGGGGGAGCAATCAGCCCCAGCATTTT.

V gene TRBV5-1 combines with J gene TRBJ2-2, with TRBD1 matching 8 bases. The CDR3 is 16 amino acids. V trimming: 4 bases; J trimming: 0 bases; junction bases outside the gene matches: 5. Germline values: CDR1 SGHRS, CDR2 YFSETQ. CDR3 residues: CASSPGDRSNTGELFF. As DNA, the CDR3 is TGCGCCAGCAGCCCCGGGGACAGGTCGAACACCGGGGAGCTGTTTTTT.

The rearrangement uses TRBV15 and TRBJ2-5; D remains unclear. The CDR3 loop spans 13 amino acids. Germline V gives CDR1 LNHNV, CDR2 YYDKDF (reference sequence). Trimming cost V 0 bases and J 2 bases, with 4 bases left between them. CDR3 nucleotides: TGTGCCACCAGCAGAGATAAACAAGAGACCCAGTACTTC. Translated, it gives CATSRDKQETQYF. Looking up the rest from reference TRBV15 and TRBJ2-5 gives the full variable domain: DAMVIQNPRYQVTQFGKPVTLSCSQTLNHNVMYWYQQKSSQAPKLLFHYYDKDFNNEADTPDNFQSRRPNTSFCFLDIRSPGLGDTAMYLCATSRDKQETQYFGPGTRLLVL.

The chain combines TRBV27 with TRBJ2-1; no clear D. The germline V and J ends were trimmed by 6 bases and 0 bases, with 15 bases remaining between them. This CDR3 spans 16 amino acids. Germline CDR1 and CDR2: MNHEY and SMNVEV (reference sequence). The CDR3 sequence is CASRVKAQSSYNEQFF. CDR3 sequence (DNA): TGTGCCAGCAGGGTCAAAGCGCAGAGCTCCTACAATGAGCAGTTCTTC.

The gene calls are TRBV9 and TRBJ2-5; 13 bases map to TRBD2. Germline V CDR1 and CDR2: SGDLS, YYNGEE. Trimming at V came to 3 bases and at J to 5 bases, leaving 4 bases not matched to a gene. This CDR3 has 15 amino acids. The CDR3 spells CASSAMTSGRETQYF. CDR3 coding DNA: TGTGCCAGCAGCGCGATGACTAGCGGGAGGGAGACCCAGTACTTC.

This rearrangement joins TRBV5-1 to TRBJ1-1, with D unclear. Per the germline V gene, CDR1 is SGHRS and CDR2 is YFSETQ. Deletions cut 1 base from V and 6 bases from J, with 16 bases between. The CDR3 contains 15 residues. The CDR3 spells CASSLSAAGLAEAFF. The DNA of the CDR3 is TGCGCCAGCAGCTTGTCCGCAGCGGGGTTGGCTGAAGCTTTCTTT.

This sequence joins TRBV4-1 and TRBJ2-3, with 11 bases identical to TRBD2. Germline V lookup: CDR1 MGHRA, CDR2 YSYEKL. This CDR3 comprises 14 residues. V lost 8 bases to trimming and J lost 7 bases; unmatched junction nucleotides: 8. CDR3 loop: CASGTSGIQYTQYF. The CDR3 DNA reads TGCGCCAGCGGGACTAGCGGTATTCAATATACGCAGTATTTT.

This chain connects TRBV9 to TRBJ2-1; D not resolved. CDR1 and CDR2 (germline): SGDLS, YYNGEE. The CDR3 is 16 amino acids. V was shortened by 6 bases and J by 6 bases, with 22 bases between the two germline ends. This chain's CDR3 is CASTFGDTYGPNEQFF. The CDR3 nucleotides read TGTGCCAGCACCTTCGGCGACACCTACGGCCCCAATGAGCAGTTCTTC.

The chain couples TRBV28 to TRBJ2-7; maybe TRBD1 (6 bases). V was clipped by 1 base and J by 3 bases, with 22 bases between them. Germline V lookup: CDR1 MDHEN, CDR2 SYDVKM. The CDR3 extends over 18 amino acids. CDR3 DNA: TGTGCCAGCAGTTTATTTCCCCGACAGGCCAACCCGTTCTACGAGCAGTACTTC. Translation gives CASSLFPRQANPFYEQYF.